The 21 T cell receptor beta chains below come from one sample, sequenced in a study of blood T cells in healthy people across ages. For the second PCR, which ran for about 7 to 11 cycles, a sample-barcoded 5' primer and a J-beta primer mix were used. TCRdb re-analysed the 5' RACE reads in MiXCR, keeping a single row per CDR3 protein. The sample lists some 1.7 million distinct CDR3 sequences, roughly 27% occurring once. Sample: blood. The receptors here all came from a woman in her thirties in good health.

CDR3 protein: CSIKSGANVLTF. CDR3 in DNA: TGCAGCATCAAGTCCGGGGCCAACGTCCTGACTTTC. This chain joins TRBV29-1 and TRBJ2-6, with unresolved D. V lost 8 bases and J 4 bases, leaving 9 bases between the germline ends. This CDR3 is built from 12 residues. Germline-derived CDR1 and CDR2 are SQVTM and ANQGSEA.

Only a few counts were recorded for this clonotype. This chain links TRBV6-6 with TRBJ2-1; the match to TRBD2 covers 7 bases. The CDR3 covers 15 residues. Germline lookup yields CDR1 MNHNY and CDR2 SVGAGI (reference sequence). The trim removed 7 bases at V and 5 bases at J, leaving 11 bases unmatched. CDR3 nucleotide sequence: TGTGCCAGCACTAACCCCGGGACTACCCACAATGAGCAGTTCTTC. It yields the protein CASTNPGTTHNEQFF.

The gene calls are TRBV11-2 and TRBJ1-2; weak D call: TRBD1 (6 bases). The CDR3 runs to 14 residues. The V end lost 5 bases, the J end lost 3 bases, and 13 bases lay between the germline ends. The germline gives CDR1 SGHAT, CDR2 FQNNGV. CDR3 in amino acids: CASSRRGQYYGYTF. The CDR3 bases are TGTGCCAGCAGCCGGAGAGGACAGTACTATGGCTACACCTTC. Filled out from reference TRBV11-2 and TRBJ1-2, the complete variable domain reads EAGVAQSPRYKIIEKRQSVAFWCNPISGHATLYWYQQILGQGPKLLIQFQNNGVVDDSQLPKDRFSAERLKGVDSTLKIQPAKLEDSAVYLCASSRRGQYYGYTFGSGTRLTVV.

The J gene is TRBJ1-1, the V gene TRBV5-1; D is ambiguous. Germline assignment: CDR1 SGHRS and CDR2 YFSETQ. V dropped 1 base and J dropped 4 bases, with 11 bases sitting between them. The CDR3 totals 14 residues. The DNA for the CDR3 is TGCGCCAGCAGCTTGCACTTAGGTACCACTGAAGCTTTCTTT. Amino acids: CASSLHLGTTEAFF.

The sample holds a few counts of this clonotype. The chain joins TRBV6-2 or TRBV6-3 to TRBJ2-1; 10 positions agree with TRBD2. Germline loops: CDR1 MNHEY, CDR2 SVGEGT. J gave up 2 bases and V 0 bases, and 10 bases lay outside the gene matches. This CDR3 has 19 amino acids. The CDR3 loop is CASSYSRLAGVRTYNEQFF. The CDR3, as DNA: TGTGCCAGCAGTTACTCGCGTCTAGCGGGAGTCCGCACCTACAATGAGCAGTTCTTC.

This chain links TRBV5-4 with TRBJ1-2; TRBD1 aligns across 7 bases. The CDR3 sequence is 13 residues long. The V and J ends lost 2 bases and 7 bases, in that order; junction bases with no gene match: 5. Germline values: CDR1 SGHNT, CDR2 YYREEE (reference sequence). DNA of the CDR3: TGTGCCAGCAGCTTCGCAGGGGGGGGTGGCTACACCTTC. Translated, it gives CASSFAGGGGYTF.

This clonotype was detected ten times or more. The CDR3 bases are TGCAGTGTTGGACAGGGGAGGGATCAGCCCCAGCATTTT. Protein: CSVGQGRDQPQHF. The chain uses TRBV20-1 and TRBJ1-5, with TRBD1 matching over 9 bases. In germline, CDR1 is DFQATT, CDR2 SNEGSKA (reference sequence). The CDR3 extends over 13 amino acids. Trimming at V came to 7 bases and at J to 5 bases, leaving 6 bases not matched to a gene.

This clonotype appeared once. With a much larger clone just one base away, this may be a read error. J is TRBJ2-4 and V is TRBV4-1, with 9 nucleotides matching TRBD1. This CDR3 contains 17 residues. The J segment lost 1 base and the V segment lost 2 bases, leaving 6 bases of the junction unmatched. Germline V gene data show CDR1 as MGHRA and CDR2 as YSYEKL. The CDR3 DNA follows: TGCGCCAGCAGCCAACCGGGACAGGGTATGGCCAAAAACATTCAGTACTTC. Its protein product is CASSQPGQGMAKNIQYF.

The rearrangement links TRBV3-1 to TRBJ2-7, with TRBD2 matching 11 bases. Unmatched junction bases numbered 12, after V lost 5 bases and J lost 3 bases. Germline-derived CDR1 and CDR2 are LGHDT and YNNKEL (reference sequence). The length of the CDR3 is 17 residues. The CDR3 sequence: CASSSLVPGLAVYEQYF. As DNA, the CDR3 is TGTGCCAGCAGCTCTCTCGTACCGGGACTAGCGGTCTACGAGCAGTACTTC.

This clonotype was seen more than once but under ten times. V usage is TRBV2 and J usage is TRBJ1-5; TRBD1 agrees at 12 bases. Germline CDR1 is SNHLY and CDR2 is FYNNEI. The length of the CDR3 is 16 residues. Losses at the gene ends were 0 bases for V and 7 bases for J; bases not matched to a gene: 4. CDR3 loop: CASSEAGTGGGQPQHF. CDR3 DNA: TGTGCCAGCAGTGAAGCCGGGACAGGGGGCGGGCAGCCCCAGCATTTT.

This clonotype was found a few times. The V and J genes are TRBV5-1 and TRBJ2-6; D not certain. In germline, CDR1 is SGHRS, CDR2 YFSETQ. Deletions cut 8 bases from V and 0 bases from J, with 6 bases between. The CDR3 has 13 amino acids. The chain's CDR3 is CASWISGANVLTF. The CDR3 DNA reads TGCGCCAGTTGGATCTCTGGGGCCAACGTCCTGACTTTC.

This clonotype was counted a few times. The chain is built from TRBV5-1 and TRBJ1-1, with D uncertain. The CDR3 is 12 amino acids. V lost 4 bases, J lost 7 bases, and 11 bases lay in between. Germline loops: CDR1 SGHRS, CDR2 YFSETQ. In DNA form, the CDR3 reads TGCGCCAGCAGCCCGGACGCTTTTGAAGCTTTCTTT. Translated: CASSPDAFEAFF.

V gene TRBV5-1 combines with J gene TRBJ2-1, with D possibly being TRBD1 (5 bases). In germline, CDR1 is SGHRS, CDR2 YFSETQ. The CDR3 has 18 amino acids. V gave up 0 bases and J gave up 0 bases, with 16 bases separating them. The CDR3 DNA follows: TGCGCCAGCAGCTTGGTGTTGCAGGGTAGCCACTCCTACAATGAGCAGTTCTTC. Translating it yields CASSLVLQGSHSYNEQFF.

This chain connects TRBV5-1 to TRBJ2-5; 8 bases align to TRBD2. The CDR3 totals 18 residues. The V and J ends lost 3 bases and 1 base, in that order; junction bases with no gene match: 14. Germline CDR1 and CDR2: SGHRS and YFSETQ. CDR3 sequence: CASSSRGRRIGAQETQYF. CDR3 DNA sequence: TGCGCCAGCAGCTCACGCGGGAGGAGGATAGGGGCCCAAGAGACCCAGTACTTC.

This chain links TRBV7-9 with TRBJ2-5; D is ambiguous. CDR1 and CDR2 (germline): SEHNR, FQNEAQ (reference sequence). The CDR3 runs 15 residues. Between the trimmed V and J ends, which lost 2 bases and 5 bases, there was a span of 15 bases. DNA for the CDR3: TGTGCCAGCAGCTTAAGTGGACGGCCGGTGGAGACCCAGTACTTC. This encodes CASSLSGRPVETQYF.

The chain employs TRBV4-2 and TRBJ1-2, with D unclear. Trimming left V 0 bases short and J 6 bases short, with 26 bases between. The germline CDR1 and CDR2 sequences are LGHNA and YNFKEQ. This CDR3 region has 19 residues. DNA for the CDR3: TGTGCCAGCAGCCAAGAAAAGTCCATTGCTAGGGTACGAAAGGATGGCTACACCTTC. It is translated as CASSQEKSIARVRKDGYTF.

This clonotype was observed a few times. The chain is built from TRBV12-3 or TRBV12-4 and TRBJ2-1; weak D call: TRBD2 (5 bases). Deletions cut 6 bases from V and 1 base from J, with 13 bases between. The CDR3 length is 15 residues. The CDR3 DNA reads as TGTGCCAGCAGCTTTGGGCTAGCTTCCTACAATGAGCAGTTCTTC. This encodes CASSFGLASYNEQFF.

This clonotype was picked up many times. V gene TRBV7-9 combines with J gene TRBJ2-5; 8 positions agree with TRBD2. J gave up 6 bases and V 4 bases, and 13 bases lay outside the gene matches. CDR1 and CDR2 from the germline V gene are SEHNR and FQNEAQ (reference sequence). This CDR3 comprises 16 residues. CDR3: CASSSPGTSSLKTQYF. CDR3 bases: TGTGCCAGCAGCTCCCCCGGGACTAGTTCGTTAAAGACCCAGTACTTC.

For this clonotype: Possible read error: a much larger clone is one base away. V and J are TRBV29-1 and TRBJ2-5; 7 positions agree with TRBD1. Losses at the gene ends were 5 bases for V and 1 base for J; bases not matched to a gene: 1. Germline V lookup: CDR1 SQVTM, CDR2 ANQGSEA. The CDR3 runs 12 residues. In DNA form, the CDR3 reads TGCAGCGTTCGGGACAGCCAAGAGACCCAGTACTTC. It is translated as CSVRDSQETQYF.

J is TRBJ1-1 and V is TRBV28, with D possibly being TRBD1 (6 bases). This CDR3 contains 12 residues. Germline CDR1 reads MDHEN; CDR2 reads SYDVKM. Trimming cost V 3 bases and J 8 bases, with 10 bases left between them. The CDR3 coding sequence is TGTGCCAGCAGTTTGATCACAGGGGAAGCTTTCTTT. Amino acid sequence: CASSLITGEAFF.

Only a few counts were recorded for this clonotype. The chain combines TRBV15 with TRBJ2-3, with D possibly matching TRBD2 (5 bases). The CDR3 covers 17 residues. Germline V gene lookup returns CDR1 LNHNV and CDR2 YYDKDF (reference sequence). Trimming shortened V by 0 bases and J by 4 bases, and 17 bases separated the two germline ends. CDR3 amino acids: CATSRDSGTVTADTQYF. CDR3 nucleotides: TGTGCCACCAGCAGAGATTCGGGAACAGTCACGGCAGATACGCAGTATTTT.